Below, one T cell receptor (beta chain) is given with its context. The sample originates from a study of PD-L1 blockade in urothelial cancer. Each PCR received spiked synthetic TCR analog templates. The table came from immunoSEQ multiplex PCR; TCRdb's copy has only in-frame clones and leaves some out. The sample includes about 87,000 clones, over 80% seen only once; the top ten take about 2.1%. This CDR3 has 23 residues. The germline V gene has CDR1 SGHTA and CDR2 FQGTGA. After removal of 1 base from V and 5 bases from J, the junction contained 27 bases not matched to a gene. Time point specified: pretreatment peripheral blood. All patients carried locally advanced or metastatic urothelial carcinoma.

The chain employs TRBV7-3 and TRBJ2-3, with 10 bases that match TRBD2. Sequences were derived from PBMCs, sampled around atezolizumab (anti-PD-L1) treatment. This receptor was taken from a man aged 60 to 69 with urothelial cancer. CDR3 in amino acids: CASSLKPPAASGRPGSFGDTQYF. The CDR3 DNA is TGTGCCAGCAGCTTAAAGCCGCCCGCGGCTAGCGGGAGACCTGGGTCGTTCGGAGATACGCAGTATTTT.